These 4 T cell receptor beta chains came from one sample sequenced in a study of blood T cell repertoires in COVID-19. Sequencing was performed with immunoSEQ multiplex PCR; in TCRdb, only in-frame clones are kept and a portion is missing. This repertoire shows fewer than 400,000 clones, about 90% found once; its top ten account for around 1.7%. Sequencing was done on a sample of PBMCs or T cells enriched from blood (not recorded which). Receptors originate from a woman in her 30s who had recovered from COVID-19.

This clone was seen a few times. The genes are TRBV10-1 and TRBJ2-7, with a tentative D call TRBD2 (6 bases). The V end was cut by 0 bases, the J end by 1 base, with 10 bases between. The CDR3 spans 15 residues. Per germline, CDR1 WNHNN and CDR2 SYGVQD (reference sequence). The CDR3 DNA reads as TGCGCCAGCAGTGAGTCGGTCGGGGGATCCTACGAGCAGTACTTC. Its translation is CASSESVGGSYEQYF.

V is TRBV29-1 and J is TRBJ2-3, with TRBD2 matching over 13 bases. The CDR3 runs 13 residues. CDR1 is SQVTM and CDR2 is ANQGSEA in the germline V gene. The V gene end was trimmed by 4 bases and the J gene end by 5 bases; junction bases not matched to a gene: 0. The CDR3 here is CSVGTSGGDTQYF. The CDR3 region has the DNA TGCAGCGTTGGGACTAGCGGGGGAGATACGCAGTATTTT.

The chain uses TRBV7-2 and TRBJ1-2; no firm D call. The V gene's germline CDR1 is SGHTA and CDR2 FQGNSA. There are 13 residues in the CDR3. Trimming took off 1 base at V and 9 bases at J, with 12 bases between the two ends. The CDR3 region has the DNA TGTGCCAGCAGCTTAGTCGGGATTGGGAGCTACACCTTC. This translates into CASSLVGIGSYTF.

CDR3 nucleotides: TGTGCCAGCAGTTACTCATACCCAGGCGCCCCAGTTGGCTACACCTTC. The encoded protein is CASSYSYPGAPVGYTF. This chain connects TRBV6-5 to TRBJ1-2, with no clear D. The CDR3 has 16 residues. CDR1 is MNHEY, CDR2 SVGAGI, per germline. The V and J ends lost 0 bases and 7 bases respectively, with 18 bases between them.